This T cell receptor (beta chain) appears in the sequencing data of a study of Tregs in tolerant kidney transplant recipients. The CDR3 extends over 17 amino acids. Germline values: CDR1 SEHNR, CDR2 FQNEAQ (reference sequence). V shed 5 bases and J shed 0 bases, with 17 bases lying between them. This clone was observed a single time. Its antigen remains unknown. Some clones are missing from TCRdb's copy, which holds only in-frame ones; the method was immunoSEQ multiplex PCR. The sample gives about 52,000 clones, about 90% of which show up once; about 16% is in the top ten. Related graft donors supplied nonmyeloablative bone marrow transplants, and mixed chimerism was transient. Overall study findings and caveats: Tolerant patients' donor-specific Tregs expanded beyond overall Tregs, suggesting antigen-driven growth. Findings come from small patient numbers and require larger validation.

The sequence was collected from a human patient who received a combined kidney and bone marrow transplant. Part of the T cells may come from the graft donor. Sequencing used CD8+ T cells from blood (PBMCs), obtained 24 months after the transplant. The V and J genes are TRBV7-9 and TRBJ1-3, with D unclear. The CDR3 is CASSLGLMGFSGNTIYF. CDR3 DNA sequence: TGTGCCAGCAGCCTTGGACTCATGGGCTTCTCTGGAAACACCATATATTTT. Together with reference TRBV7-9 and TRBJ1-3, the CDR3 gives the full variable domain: DTGVSQNPRHKITKRGQNVTFRCDPISEHNRLYWYRQTLGQGPEFLTYFQNEAQLEKSRLLSDRFSAERPKGSFSTLEIQRTEQGDSAMYLCASSLGLMGFSGNTIYFGEGSWLTVV.